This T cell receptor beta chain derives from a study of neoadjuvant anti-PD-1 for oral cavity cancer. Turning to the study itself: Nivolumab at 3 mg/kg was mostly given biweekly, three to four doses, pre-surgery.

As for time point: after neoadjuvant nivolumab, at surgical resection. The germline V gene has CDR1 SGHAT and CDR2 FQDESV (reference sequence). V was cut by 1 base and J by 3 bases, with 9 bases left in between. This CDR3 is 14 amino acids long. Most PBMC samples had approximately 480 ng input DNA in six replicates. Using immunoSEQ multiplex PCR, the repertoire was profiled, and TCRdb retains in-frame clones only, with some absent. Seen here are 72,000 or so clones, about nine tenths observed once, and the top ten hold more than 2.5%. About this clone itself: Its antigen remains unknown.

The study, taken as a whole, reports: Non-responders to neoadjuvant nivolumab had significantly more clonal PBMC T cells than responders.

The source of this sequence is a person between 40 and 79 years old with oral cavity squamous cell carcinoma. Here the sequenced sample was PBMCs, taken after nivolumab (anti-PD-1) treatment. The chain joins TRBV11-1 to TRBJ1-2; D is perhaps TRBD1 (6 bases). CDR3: CASSLVPGDYGYTF. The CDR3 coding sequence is TGTGCCAGCAGCTTAGTCCCAGGGGACTATGGCTACACCTTC. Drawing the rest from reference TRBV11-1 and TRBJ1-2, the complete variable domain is EAEVAQSPRYKITEKSQAVAFWCDPISGHATLYWYRQILGQGPELLVQFQDESVVDDSQLPKDRFSAERLKGVDSTLKIQPAELGDSAMYLCASSLVPGDYGYTFGSGTRLTVV.